Sequencing of this T cell receptor (beta chain) was carried out in a study of T cells after yellow fever vaccination. In the study overall: When fractions had low cell numbers, they were prepared with SMART-Seq v4 Ultra Low Input.

UMIs and a universal primer site were added when TCR cDNA was made by 5'RACE template switching. TCRdb analysed the 5' RACE reads with MiXCR anew, one entry per CDR3 protein. Of 150,000 to 200,000 distinct CDR3 sequences in the sample, approximately 10% were seen once. Trimming stripped 4 bases from V and 3 bases from J, with 10 bases between. The CDR3 extends over 12 amino acids. Germline V lookup: CDR1 SQVTM, CDR2 ANQGSEA. The study, taken as a whole, reports: A limited proportion of clonotypes was detected within both the CD4 and CD8 compartments.

Note on this clonotype: Its antigen is still unknown.

The TCR was taken from a man between 18 and 35 years old who received the YFV17D yellow fever vaccine. The V and J genes are TRBV29-1 and TRBJ2-7; either TRBD1 or TRBD2 may fit D (5 bases each). Sequenced here: CD8+ T cells sorted from PBMCs, sampled 15 days after the yellow fever booster vaccination. The CDR3 spells CSVATGGYEQYF. CDR3 nucleotides: TGCAGCGTTGCTACAGGAGGCTACGAGCAGTACTTC.